This TCR beta chain was observed in a study of shared clonotypes between healthy human individuals. Study at large: CD4 naive cells filled three plates per donor, CD4 memory three, CD8 naive two and CD8 memory one. Whole-study findings and limits: In general, naive subsets displayed greater estimated richness than memory subsets did. Non-shared clonotypes were found to have lower generation probabilities than the clonotypes that were shared by all four of the sorted-subset donors.

Using immunoSEQ multiplex PCR, the repertoire was profiled, and TCRdb retains in-frame clones only, with some absent. This sample yields around 1.9 million clones, of which approximately 94% are seen a single time; about 1.5% belongs to the top ten. CD8 cells regarded as naive lacked CD45RO, were positively chosen for CCR7, and omitted terminally differentiated effector memory CD45RA+ cells. Every donor was a Caucasian adult from Nashville, Tennessee. In the case of this clone: Its antigen is unidentified.

This clonotype originated in a man between 18 and 35 years old in good health. Some clones in this sample may be carry-over from other donors' samples. Sequenced input: naive CD8+ T cells from PBMCs.

CDR3 residues: CASRLVQGDSYEQYF. The DNA for the CDR3 is TGTGCCAGCAGACTGGTTCAGGGTGACTCCTACGAGCAGTACTTC. The chain combines TRBV7-9 with TRBJ2-7, with a tentative D call TRBD1 (5 bases). This CDR3 is 15 amino acids long. V shed 6 bases and J shed 0 bases, with 15 bases lying between them. Per the germline V gene, CDR1 is SEHNR and CDR2 is FQNEAQ (reference sequence).